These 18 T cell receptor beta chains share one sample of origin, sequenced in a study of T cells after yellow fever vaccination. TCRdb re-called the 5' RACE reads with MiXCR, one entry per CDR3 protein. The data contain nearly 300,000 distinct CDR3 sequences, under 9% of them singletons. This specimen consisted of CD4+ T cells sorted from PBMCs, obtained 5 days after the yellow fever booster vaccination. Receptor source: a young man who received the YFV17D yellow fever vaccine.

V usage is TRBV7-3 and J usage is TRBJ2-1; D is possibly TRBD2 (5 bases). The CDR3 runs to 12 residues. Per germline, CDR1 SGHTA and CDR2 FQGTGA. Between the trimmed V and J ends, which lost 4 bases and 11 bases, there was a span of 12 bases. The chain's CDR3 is CASSSSGGQQFF. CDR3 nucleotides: TGTGCCAGCAGCTCAAGCGGCGGGCAGCAGTTCTTC.

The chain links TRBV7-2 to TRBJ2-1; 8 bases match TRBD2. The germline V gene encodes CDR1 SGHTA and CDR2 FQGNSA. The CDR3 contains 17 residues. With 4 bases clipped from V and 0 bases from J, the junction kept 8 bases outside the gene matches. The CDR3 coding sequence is TGTGCCAGCAGCTCCCGGGGGGGGTCGAGCTCCTACAATGAGCAGTTCTTC. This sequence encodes CASSSRGGSSSYNEQFF. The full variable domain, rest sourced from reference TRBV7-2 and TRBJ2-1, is GAGVSQSPSNKVTEKGKDVELRCDPISGHTALYWYRQSLGQGLEFLIYFQGNSAPDKSGLPSDRFSAERTGGSVSTLTIQRTQQEDSAVYLCASSSRGGSSSYNEQFFGPGTRLTVL.

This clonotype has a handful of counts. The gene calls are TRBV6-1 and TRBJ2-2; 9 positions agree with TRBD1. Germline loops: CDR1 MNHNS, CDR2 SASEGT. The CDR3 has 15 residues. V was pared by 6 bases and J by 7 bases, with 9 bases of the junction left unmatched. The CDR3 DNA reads TGTGCCAGCAGCGAACAGGGGGCACTAGTCGGGGAGCTGTTTTTT. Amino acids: CASSEQGALVGELFF.

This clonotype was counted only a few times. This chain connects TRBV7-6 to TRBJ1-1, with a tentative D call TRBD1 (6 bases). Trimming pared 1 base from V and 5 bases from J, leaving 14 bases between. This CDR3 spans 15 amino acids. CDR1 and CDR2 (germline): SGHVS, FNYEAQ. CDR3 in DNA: TGTGCCAGCAGCTTAGATGTGAGGGGGGCGACTGAAGCTTTCTTT. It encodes CASSLDVRGATEAFF.

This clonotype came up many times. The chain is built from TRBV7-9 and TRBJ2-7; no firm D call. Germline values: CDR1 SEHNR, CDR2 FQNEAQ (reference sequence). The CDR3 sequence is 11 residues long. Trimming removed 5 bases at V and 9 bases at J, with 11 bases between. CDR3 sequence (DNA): TGTGCCAGCAGCCCAATGTTAGGGCAGTACGTC. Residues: CASSPMLGQYV.

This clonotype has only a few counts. The CDR3 DNA reads TGTGCCAGCAGCCCGGATGGGGGGGATACTAATCCCCAAGAGACCCAGTACTTC. Translated: CASSPDGGDTNPQETQYF. J is TRBJ2-5 and V is TRBV6-5; 7 nucleotides align to TRBD2. Trimming removed 6 bases from V and 1 base from J; junction bases left unmatched: 17. This CDR3 is 18 amino acids long. The V gene's germline CDR1 is MNHEY and CDR2 SVGAGI.

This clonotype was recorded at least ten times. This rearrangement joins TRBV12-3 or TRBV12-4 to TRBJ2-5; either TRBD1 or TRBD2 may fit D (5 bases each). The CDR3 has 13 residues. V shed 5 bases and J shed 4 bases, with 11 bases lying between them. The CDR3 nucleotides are TGTGCCAGCAGTCGGGGACGGGCAGAGACCCAGTACTTC. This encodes CASSRGRAETQYF.

The chain's CDR3 is CAISESKGSSGNTIYF. In nucleotides, the CDR3 is TGTGCCATCAGTGAGTCGAAGGGGAGCTCTGGAAACACCATATATTTT. The rearrangement joins TRBV10-3 to TRBJ1-3, with D perhaps TRBD1 (5 bases). The V and J ends lost 0 bases and 0 bases respectively, with 9 bases between them. CDR1 is ENHRY and CDR2 is SYGVKD in the germline V gene. The CDR3 is 16 residues long.

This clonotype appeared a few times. The CDR3 nucleotides are TGCGCCAGCAGCTTGGAGGTACCAATCCACGAGCAGTACTTC. This gives the protein CASSLEVPIHEQYF. V and J are TRBV5-1 and TRBJ2-7; D not certain. Between the trimmed V and J ends, which lost 0 bases and 5 bases, there was a span of 12 bases. Germline V lookup: CDR1 SGHRS, CDR2 YFSETQ. The CDR3 length is 14 residues.

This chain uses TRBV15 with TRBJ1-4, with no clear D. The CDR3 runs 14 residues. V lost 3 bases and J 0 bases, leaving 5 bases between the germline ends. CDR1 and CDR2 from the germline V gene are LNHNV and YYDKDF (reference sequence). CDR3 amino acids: CATSSGATNEKLFF. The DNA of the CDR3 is TGTGCCACCAGCAGTGGGGCAACTAATGAAAAACTGTTTTTT.

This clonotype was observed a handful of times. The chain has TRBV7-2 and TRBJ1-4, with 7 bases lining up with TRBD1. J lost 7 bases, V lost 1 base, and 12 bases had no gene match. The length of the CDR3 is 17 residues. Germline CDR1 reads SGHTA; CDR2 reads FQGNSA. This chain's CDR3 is CASSLGDRAGWSEKLFF. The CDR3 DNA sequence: TGTGCCAGCAGCTTAGGAGACAGGGCGGGCTGGAGTGAAAAACTGTTTTTT.

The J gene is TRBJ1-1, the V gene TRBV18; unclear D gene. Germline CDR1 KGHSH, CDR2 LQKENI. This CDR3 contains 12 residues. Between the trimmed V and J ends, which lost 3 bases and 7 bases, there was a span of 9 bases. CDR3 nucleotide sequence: TGTGCCAGCTCACCGTTACAAGGTGAAGCTTTCTTT. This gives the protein CASSPLQGEAFF.

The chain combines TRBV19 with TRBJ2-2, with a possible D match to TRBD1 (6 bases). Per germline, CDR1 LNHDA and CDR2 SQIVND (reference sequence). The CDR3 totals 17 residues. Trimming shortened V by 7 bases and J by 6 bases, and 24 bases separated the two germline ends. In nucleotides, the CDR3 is TGTGCCAGTACCCCAGGGCTGGGGGCCGCTTTGGCCGGGGAGCTGTTTTTT. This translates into CASTPGLGAALAGELFF.

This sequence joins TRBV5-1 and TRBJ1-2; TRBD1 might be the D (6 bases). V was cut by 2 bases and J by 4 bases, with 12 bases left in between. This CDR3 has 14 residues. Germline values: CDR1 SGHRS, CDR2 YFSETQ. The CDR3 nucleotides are TGCGCCAGCAGCTTACTGGGGGCGACCTATGGCTACACCTTC. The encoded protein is CASSLLGATYGYTF.

The chain's CDR3 is CASSYSGPNEKLFF. The CDR3 DNA reads as TGTGCCAGCAGTTACTCGGGGCCTAATGAAAAACTGTTTTTT. The J gene is TRBJ1-4, the V gene TRBV6-2 or TRBV6-3, with D maybe TRBD1 (5 bases). The germline CDR1 and CDR2 sequences are MNHEY and SVGEGT. The V and J ends lost 0 bases and 3 bases respectively, with 5 bases between them. The CDR3 is 14 residues long.

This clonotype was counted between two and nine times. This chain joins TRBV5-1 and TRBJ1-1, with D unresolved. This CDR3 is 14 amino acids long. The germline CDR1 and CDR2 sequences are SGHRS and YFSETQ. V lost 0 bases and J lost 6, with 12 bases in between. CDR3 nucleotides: TGCGCCAGCAGCTTGGAGGGTGAGTGGTCTGAAGCTTTCTTT. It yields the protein CASSLEGEWSEAFF.

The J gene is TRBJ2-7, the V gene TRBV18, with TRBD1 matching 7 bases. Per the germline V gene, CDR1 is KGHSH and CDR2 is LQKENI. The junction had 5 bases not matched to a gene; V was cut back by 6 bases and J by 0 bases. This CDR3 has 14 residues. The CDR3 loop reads CASSEQGSSYEQYV. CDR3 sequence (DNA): TGTGCCAGCTCGGAACAGGGGAGCTCCTACGAGCAGTACGTC.

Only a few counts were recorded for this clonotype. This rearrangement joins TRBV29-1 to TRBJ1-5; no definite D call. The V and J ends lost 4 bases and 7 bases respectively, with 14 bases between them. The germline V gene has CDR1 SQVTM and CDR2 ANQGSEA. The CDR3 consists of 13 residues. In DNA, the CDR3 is TGCAGCGTTGGGAGAGCGGGAAGGCAGCCCCAGCATTTT. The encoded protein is CSVGRAGRQPQHF.